The 3 T cell receptor beta chains below come from one sample, sequenced in a study of T cells in localized non-small cell lung cancer. Sequenced by immunoSEQ multiplex PCR; TCRdb stores in-frame clones only, minus some. The table records 1,700 or so clones, about 31% of them present only once. The material sequenced was normal lung tissue next to the tumor, taken before any cancer treatment. The receptors were sampled from a male donor at least 60 years old with stage II squamous cell lung carcinoma.

The V call is TRBV11-3, the J call TRBJ1-6; D remains unclear. The CDR3 extends over 15 amino acids. Trimming cost V 3 bases and J 7 bases, with 13 bases left between them. Germline CDR1 is SGHNT and CDR2 is YENEEA. CDR3 sequence reads: CASSFGAGWNSPLHF. The CDR3 DNA reads as TGTGCCAGCAGCTTTGGCGCAGGCTGGAATTCACCCCTCCACTTT.

This clone was seen more than once but under ten times. The chain uses TRBV19 and TRBJ1-4; D perhaps matches TRBD1 (5 bases). CDR3 size: 15 residues. V lost 0 bases, J lost 5 bases, and 10 bases lay in between. The germline V gene has CDR1 LNHDA and CDR2 SQIVND (reference sequence). The CDR3 sequence is CASSIDRAGNEKLFF. The CDR3 nucleotides read TGTGCCAGTAGTATAGATCGGGCAGGGAATGAAAAACTGTTTTTT.

This chain joins TRBV7-5 and TRBJ1-5. TRBV7-5 is annotated as a pseudogene. CDR3 length equals 15 residues. CDR3 sequence (DNA): TGTGCCAGCAGCTTAGAGAAGGGTTCCAATCAGCCCCAGCATTTT. Protein: CASSLEKGSNQPQHF.